This T cell receptor (beta chain) came from a study of blood T cell repertoires in COVID-19. The CDR3 runs to 14 residues. Trimming removed 6 bases at V and 0 bases at J, with 11 bases between. Germline-derived CDR1 and CDR2 are ENHRY and SYGVKD. Here immunoSEQ multiplex PCR was the method, and the copy in TCRdb shows in-frame clones only, minus some. The sample lists nearly 400,000 clones, 89% seen once, with 1.5% to 2% in the top ten. This chain links TRBV10-3 with TRBJ1-1, with D uncertain. Source material: PBMCs or T cells enriched from blood (not recorded which). This TCR derives from a woman aged 25-40 years who had recovered from COVID-19. CDR3 in amino acids: CAIRGSRVNTEAFF. CDR3 nucleotides: TGTGCCATCAGGGGGAGTCGGGTGAACACTGAAGCTTTCTTT.